Listed below are T cell receptor beta chains from one sample, sequenced in a study of blood T cells in healthy people across ages. TCRdb redid the calling of the 5' RACE reads with MiXCR, one entry per CDR3 protein. The sample yields 590,000 or so distinct CDR3 sequences, roughly 30% seen once. Sequenced input: blood. The receptors come from a woman older than 75 in good health. The CDR3 runs from the conserved cysteine through the conserved F or W. The order of the fields is clone size, V gene, J gene, D gene, CDR3 length, CDR3 DNA, CDR3 protein. The D gene is left open where the match is weak. Part of the rows lack a size; the others show once, few, many or a class for expanded clones.

-,TRBV5-1,TRBJ2-1,TRBD2,14,TGCGCCAGCAGCTCTGGACCAGCGGGGGATGTGCAGTTCTTC,CASSSGPAGDVQFF
few,TRBV11-2,TRBJ2-3,-,15,TGTGCCAGCAGCTTAGATGGCACAGACACAGATACGCAGTATTTT,CASSLDGTDTDTQYF
many,TRBV3-1,TRBJ2-1,-,12,TGTGCCAGCAGCCAAGGCTACAATGAGCAGTTCTTC,CASSQGYNEQFF
-,TRBV20-1,TRBJ2-4,-,15,TGCAGTGCTAGGAAAAAGGGCGGTGGGTCAAGGGAGCAGTACTTC,CSARKKGGGSREQYF
many,TRBV9,TRBJ2-5,-,14,TGTGCCAGCAGCGTAGTTGGCTACCAAGAGACCCAGTACTTC,CASSVVGYQETQYF
few,TRBV4-1,TRBJ2-1,TRBD1,15,TGCGCCAGCAGCCAAGAACAGGGGGCCAACAATGAGCAGTTCTTC,CASSQEQGANNEQFF
-,TRBV4-2,TRBJ2-1,TRBD1,16,TGTGCCAGCAGCCAAGTTGGACAGGGGGCGCAGGGTGAGCAGTTCTTC,CASSQVGQGAQGEQFF
many,TRBV7-2,TRBJ2-5,-,13,TGTGCCAGCAGCCGGGACCCCCAAGAGACCCAGTACTTC,CASSRDPQETQYF
many,TRBV27,TRBJ1-6,-,13,TGTGCCAGCAGCCGAGCGTCGGATTCACCCCTCCACTTT,CASSRASDSPLHF
-,TRBV12-3/TRBV12-4,TRBJ1-2,-,14,TGTGCCAGCAGTTCTCGGGCAAGAGGGGTAGGCTACACCTTC,CASSSRARGVGYTF
few,TRBV30,TRBJ2-7,-,16,TGTGCCTGGAGTGTAGGGTATCGGGGGAGGTCTTACGAGCAGTACTTC,CAWSVGYRGRSYEQYF
few,TRBV24-1,TRBJ2-5,TRBD1,16,TGTGCCACCAGTGAGACGGGGGGACAGGGAGGAGAGACCCAGTACTTC,CATSETGGQGGETQYF
many,TRBV18,TRBJ2-5,-,15,TGTGCCAGCTCACCGTATCAGGGAGGTGAAGAGACCCAGTACTTC,CASSPYQGGEETQYF
few,TRBV5-1,TRBJ2-3,TRBD1,14,TGCGCCAGCAGCTGGGACAGCCTCACAGATACGCAGTATTTT,CASSWDSLTDTQYF
few,TRBV4-2,TRBJ2-4,-,11,TGTGCCAGCAGCCAGGGTGAGGAGCAGTACTTC,CASSQGEEQYF
-,TRBV5-1,TRBJ2-1,TRBD2,15,TGCGCCAGCAGCTTGGGGGAGGGTGCCTACAATGAGCAGTTCTTC,CASSLGEGAYNEQFF
many,TRBV28,TRBJ1-6,TRBD1,16,TGTGCCAGCACCCTGGGGGGGGACAGGGGTAATTCACCCCTCCACTTT,CASTLGGDRGNSPLHF
few,TRBV11-3,TRBJ2-1,TRBD2,17,TGTGCCAGCAGCTTAGACCCTGGACTAGCGGGGGGCCAGGAGCAGTTCTTC,CASSLDPGLAGGQEQFF
few,TRBV12-3/TRBV12-4,TRBJ1-4,-,14,TGTGCCAGCAGCTTCTCAGGGACGGATGAAAAACTGTTTTTT,CASSFSGTDEKLFF
many,TRBV20-1,TRBJ2-4,TRBD2,16,TGCAGTACTAGTCTAGCGGGGGGGCCGAATGGTAACATTCAGTACTTC,CSTSLAGGPNGNIQYF
many,TRBV11-3,TRBJ2-5,TRBD2,17,TGTGCCAGCAGCTTAGGAGTTCAGCGGGGGGGCGTGGAGACCCAGTACTTC,CASSLGVQRGGVETQYF
few,TRBV12-3/TRBV12-4,TRBJ2-2,TRBD2,15,TGTGCCAGCAGTTTTCTATCGGGGGGGCCCGGGGAGCTGTTTTTT,CASSFLSGGPGELFF
many,TRBV5-1,TRBJ2-7,-,15,TGCGCCAGCAGCTTGACCGGGGGCGGTATCTACGAGCAGTACTTC,CASSLTGGGIYEQYF
many,TRBV5-6,TRBJ2-7,-,14,TGTGCCAGCAGCCTAGGGTATGGACCCTACGAGCAGTACTTC,CASSLGYGPYEQYF
many,TRBV6-2/TRBV6-3,TRBJ1-2,-,13,TGTGCCAGCAGTACTACGGGGACGGCTGGCTACACCTTC,CASSTTGTAGYTF
-,TRBV20-1,TRBJ2-1,-,12,TGCAGTGCTTACTCGGACGGGATTGAGCAGTTCTTC,CSAYSDGIEQFF
many,TRBV5-1,TRBJ1-6,TRBD1,14,TGCGCCAGCAGCGCGGGACAGGGGGGGTCACCCCTCCACTTT,CASSAGQGGSPLHF